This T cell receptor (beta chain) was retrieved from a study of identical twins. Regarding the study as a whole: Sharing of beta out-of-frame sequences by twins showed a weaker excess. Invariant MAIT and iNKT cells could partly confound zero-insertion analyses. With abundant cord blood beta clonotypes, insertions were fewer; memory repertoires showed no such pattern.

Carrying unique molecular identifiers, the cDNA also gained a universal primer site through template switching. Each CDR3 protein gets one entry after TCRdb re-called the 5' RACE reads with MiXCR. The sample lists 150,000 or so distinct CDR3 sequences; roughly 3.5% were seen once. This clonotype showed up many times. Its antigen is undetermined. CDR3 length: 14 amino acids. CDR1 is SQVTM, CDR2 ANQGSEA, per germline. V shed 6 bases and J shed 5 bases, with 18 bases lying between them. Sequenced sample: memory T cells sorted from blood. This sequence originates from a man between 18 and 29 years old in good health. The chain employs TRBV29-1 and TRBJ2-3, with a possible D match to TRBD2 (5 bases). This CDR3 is CSVGSEVPGDTQYF. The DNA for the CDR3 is TGCAGCGTCGGATCGGAGGTTCCGGGAGATACGCAGTATTTT.